This T cell receptor (beta chain) was obtained from a study of cytomegalovirus exposure and HLA in healthy donors. Using immunoSEQ multiplex PCR, the repertoire was profiled, and TCRdb retains in-frame clones only, with some absent. The sample yields under 150,000 clones, roughly 90% seen once. Germline V lookup: CDR1 ENHRY, CDR2 SYGVKD. This CDR3 spans 16 amino acids. Trimming removed 3 bases from V and 5 bases from J; junction bases left unmatched: 10. This chain connects TRBV10-3 to TRBJ2-3; 8 nucleotides agree with TRBD2. What was sequenced was PBMCs. This receptor was obtained from a woman younger than 35 in good health and CMV-seronegative. The CDR3 here is CAISDRGLGAGDTQYF. CDR3 sequence (DNA): TGTGCCATCAGTGATCGGGGACTAGGAGCTGGAGATACGCAGTATTTT.